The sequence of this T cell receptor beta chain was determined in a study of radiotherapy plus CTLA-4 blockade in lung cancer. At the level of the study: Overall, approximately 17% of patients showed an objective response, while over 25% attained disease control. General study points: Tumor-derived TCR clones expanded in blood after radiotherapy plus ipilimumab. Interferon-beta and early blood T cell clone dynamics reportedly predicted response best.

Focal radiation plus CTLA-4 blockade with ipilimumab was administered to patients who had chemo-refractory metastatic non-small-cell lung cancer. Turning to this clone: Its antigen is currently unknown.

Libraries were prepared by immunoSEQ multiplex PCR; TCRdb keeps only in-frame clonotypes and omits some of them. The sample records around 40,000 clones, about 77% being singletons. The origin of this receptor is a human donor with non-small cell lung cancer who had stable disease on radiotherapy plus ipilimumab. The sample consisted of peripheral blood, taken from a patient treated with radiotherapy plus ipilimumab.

This CDR3 is CASSESMGRGNTGELFF. DNA for the CDR3: TGCGCCAGCAGTGAGTCGATGGGCAGGGGGAACACCGGGGAGCTGTTTTTT. The chain has TRBV10-1 and TRBJ2-2; TRBD1 might be the D (6 bases). CDR3 size: 17 residues. The V and J ends lost 0 bases and 1 base respectively, with 12 bases between them. From germline, CDR1 is WNHNN and CDR2 SYGVQD (reference sequence).